A selection of T cell receptor beta chains follows, all from one sample in a study of cytomegalovirus exposure and HLA in healthy donors. Here immunoSEQ multiplex PCR was the method, and the copy in TCRdb shows in-frame clones only, minus some. The table shows about 140,000 clones, with over 75% occurring only once. The sequencing input was PBMCs. These TCRs come from a middle-aged man in good health and CMV-seronegative. CDR3s include the opening cysteine and the closing phenylalanine or tryptophan. D genes are given only for firm matches. Size tells how often a clone was seen (once, few, many) or the class of an expanded clone, and some rows leave it out.

j_call,v_call,d_call,clone_size,cdr3_aa,cdr3_nt
TRBJ1-6,TRBV4-3,TRBD1,once,CASSKSGQGNSPLHF,TGCGCCAGCAGCAAATCCGGACAGGGGAATTCACCCCTCCACTTT
TRBJ2-1,TRBV18,TRBD1,once,CASSPPGQGAGNEQFF,TGTGCCAGCTCACCACCGGGACAGGGGGCCGGTAATGAGCAGTTCTTC
TRBJ2-2,TRBV7-6,.,.,CASSLALENGGELFF,TGTGCCAGCAGCTTAGCGTTGGAGAACGGCGGGGAGCTGTTTTTT
TRBJ2-2,TRBV11-2,TRBD1,.,CASSSLARGLTGELFF,TGTGCCAGCAGCTCGCTTGCCAGGGGGCTAACCGGGGAGCTGTTTTTT
TRBJ1-1,TRBV9,.,.,CASSPRGREGAAFF,TGTGCCAGCAGCCCCCGGGGCAGGGAGGGAGCGGCTTTCTTT
TRBJ2-3,TRBV5-1,.,.,CASSLAGQHTDTQYF,TGCGCCAGCAGCTTGGCCGGACAGCACACAGATACGCAGTATTTT
TRBJ2-7,TRBV27,.,.,CASSRATGPKLYEQYF,TGTGCCAGCAGTCGTGCCACAGGCCCCAAGCTTTACGAGCAGTACTTC
TRBJ2-5,TRBV5-4,.,.,CASSLSVHETQYF,TGTGCCAGCAGCCTGTCAGTCCACGAGACCCAGTACTTC
TRBJ2-1,TRBV4-1,.,.,CASSPGGHEQFF,TGCGCCAGCAGCCCCGGCGGGCATGAGCAGTTCTTC
TRBJ1-5,TRBV4-1,TRBD1,.,CASSQEIGGVGQPQHF,TGCGCCAGCAGCCAAGAGATAGGGGGCGTGGGTCAGCCCCAGCATTTT
TRBJ1-1,TRBV19,TRBD1,.,CASTKTGLNTEAFF,TGTGCCAGTACCAAGACAGGGTTGAACACTGAAGCTTTCTTT
TRBJ2-1,TRBV28,TRBD1,.,CASKSNVPGQGYNEQFF,TGTGCCAGCAAATCCAACGTCCCGGGACAGGGGTACAATGAGCAGTTCTTC
TRBJ2-3,TRBV5-1,TRBD1,.,CASSLEGQEWGSDTQYF,TGCGCCAGCAGCTTGGAGGGACAGGAGTGGGGTAGCGATACGCAGTATTTT
TRBJ2-7,TRBV29-1,TRBD1,few,CSVTGTGDPYEQYF,TGCAGCGTCACCGGGACAGGGGACCCCTACGAGCAGTACTTC
TRBJ2-5,TRBV4-3,TRBD2,.,CASSQVNGGARETQYF,TGCGCCAGCAGCCAAGTGAACGGGGGGGCTAGAGAGACCCAGTACTTC
TRBJ2-3,TRBV4-3,TRBD1,few,CASSLRQGLADTQYF,TGCGCCAGCAGCCTTAGACAGGGATTAGCAGATACGCAGTATTTT
TRBJ2-7,TRBV27,TRBD1,.,CASSRAGQVVLEQYF,TGTGCCAGCAGCCGAGCCGGACAGGTTGTATTAGAGCAGTACTTC
TRBJ2-1,TRBV28,TRBD1,.,CASSFSQPGQDYIWQFF,TGTGCCAGCAGCTTCAGTCAGCCGGGACAGGATTACATTTGGCAGTTCTTC
TRBJ2-1,TRBV6-5,TRBD2,.,CASRKREVYNEQFF,TGTGCCAGCAGAAAGCGGGAGGTTTACAATGAGCAGTTCTTC
TRBJ2-2,TRBV19,.,few,CASSVWPGELFF,TGTGCCAGTAGTGTTTGGCCCGGGGAGCTGTTTTTT
TRBJ2-2,TRBV7-6,TRBD2,.,CASSLAIGGGIGELFF,TGTGCCAGCAGCTTAGCGATTGGCGGGGGAATCGGGGAGCTGTTTTTT
TRBJ2-7,TRBV6-6,.,.,CASSYSPDSYEQYF,TGTGCCAGCAGTTACTCCCCGGACAGCTACGAGCAGTACTTC
TRBJ2-7,TRBV19,TRBD1,.,CASSAGQGVGYEQYF,TGTGCCAGTAGTGCGGGACAGGGGGTGGGGTACGAGCAGTACTTC
TRBJ2-3,TRBV7-9,TRBD2,few,CASNRGGTQYF,TGTGCCAGCAACCGGGGGGGGACGCAGTATTTT
TRBJ2-5,TRBV7-9,.,few,CASSWTEQETQYF,TGTGCCAGCAGCTGGACAGAGCAAGAGACCCAGTACTTC
TRBJ2-7,TRBV11-2,TRBD2,few,CASSLGLAGDYEQYF,TGTGCCAGCAGCCTCGGACTAGCGGGAGACTACGAGCAGTACTTC
TRBJ1-3,TRBV7-2,.,.,CASSLSVGVSGNTIYF,TGTGCCAGCAGCTTATCTGTCGGAGTATCTGGAAACACCATATATTTT
TRBJ2-6,TRBV14,TRBD1,.,CASSPYRGDYGANVLTF,TGTGCCAGCAGCCCCTACAGGGGAGATTATGGGGCCAACGTCCTGACTTTC
TRBJ2-3,TRBV5-4,TRBD2,.,CASSQDPSGGPSTDTQYF,TGCGCCAGCAGCCAAGACCCTAGCGGGGGGCCCAGCACAGATACGCAGTATTTT
TRBJ2-1,TRBV5-4,.,.,CASSLEGDGDEQFF,TGTGCCAGCAGCTTGGAGGGGGACGGGGATGAGCAGTTCTTC
TRBJ1-5,TRBV29-1,.,.,CSVSGGNQPQHF,TGCAGCGTTTCAGGGGGCAATCAGCCCCAGCATTTT
TRBJ1-4,TRBV18,.,.,CASSLQTTNEKLFF,TGTGCCAGCTCACTTCAGACAACTAATGAAAAACTGTTTTTT
TRBJ2-5,TRBV2,TRBD2,few,CASSEVAGEVETQYF,TGTGCCAGCAGTGAAGTAGCGGGAGAAGTAGAGACCCAGTACTTC
TRBJ2-2,TRBV27,.,.,CASSNPGTGELFF,TGTGCCAGCAGCAATCCCGGCACCGGGGAGCTGTTTTTT
TRBJ2-7,TRBV6-5,.,few,CASSTTPTYEQYF,TGTGCCAGCAGTACGACACCAACCTACGAGCAGTACTTC
TRBJ1-2,TRBV6-1,TRBD1,few,CASSEVGQGGGYTF,TGTGCCAGCAGTGAAGTTGGCCAGGGGGGCGGCTACACCTTC
TRBJ2-3,TRBV2,TRBD2,.,CATRERDSTDTQYF,TGTGCCACCAGGGAGCGGGACAGCACAGATACGCAGTATTTT
TRBJ2-2,TRBV12-5,.,.,CASGPPPFINTGELFF,TGTGCTAGTGGTCCCCCCCCCTTTATAAACACCGGGGAGCTGTTTTTT
TRBJ2-1,TRBV29-1,.,.,CSVPGQEQFF,TGCAGCGTCCCCGGACAGGAGCAGTTCTTC
TRBJ1-1,TRBV28,.,.,CASSLFTGPNTEAFF,TGTGCCAGCAGTTTATTTACAGGTCCGAACACTGAAGCTTTCTTT
TRBJ1-6,TRBV5-1,.,few,CASSQNDSPYNSPLHF,TGCGCCAGCAGCCAAAACGACAGCCCGTATAATTCACCCCTCCACTTT
TRBJ2-3,TRBV29-1,.,.,CSAGPGASADTQYF,TGCAGCGCGGGCCCAGGGGCGAGCGCAGATACGCAGTATTTT
TRBJ1-2,TRBV4-3,TRBD1,.,CASSQGPGTGVLGDYGYTF,TGCGCCAGCAGCCAAGGGCCCGGGACAGGGGTGTTGGGAGACTATGGCTACACCTTC
TRBJ2-5,TRBV9,TRBD2,.,CASSVRTSGSETQYF,TGTGCCAGCAGCGTAAGGACTAGCGGGTCGGAGACCCAGTACTTC
TRBJ1-3,TRBV13,TRBD1,.,CASSPDRGLGNTIYF,TGTGCCAGCAGTCCAGACAGGGGGCTCGGAAACACCATATATTTT
TRBJ2-2,TRBV12-5,.,.,CASGLVHGGRTGELFF,TGTGCTAGTGGTTTGGTACACGGGGGGCGCACCGGGGAGCTGTTTTTT
TRBJ2-1,TRBV11-2,TRBD2,.,CASSSYPRTSGESYNEQFF,TGTGCCAGCAGCTCCTACCCAAGGACTAGCGGGGAGTCCTACAATGAGCAGTTCTTC
TRBJ2-5,TRBV29-1,TRBD1,.,CSVSGTGIQETQYF,TGCAGCGTTTCCGGGACAGGGATCCAAGAGACCCAGTACTTC